This T cell receptor (beta chain) was retrieved from a study of T-cell reconstitution after alpha-beta-depleted transplantation in children. General study findings and limits: There were reportedly several hundred expanded graft clones from which alpha-beta T cells came about two months after transplant. T cells produced anew were the main source of T-cell counts and diversity one year after transplant. Elevated TCRbeta diversity at day 60 was traced, in some patients, to surviving recipient T cells and thymic progenitors.

During its preparation, the TCRbeta library received unique molecular identifiers. In TCRdb, the PCR reads were re-called with MiXCR into one record per CDR3 protein. The sample includes 700,000 to 950,000 distinct CDR3 sequences, roughly 15% of them seen just once. CDR3 length equals 15 residues. Germline CDR1 and CDR2: LGHDT and YNNKEL (reference sequence). The J segment lost 8 bases and the V segment lost 2 bases, leaving 6 bases of the junction unmatched. Regarding this clonotype: The antigen is not known.

This chain uses TRBV3-1 with TRBJ1-6; the match to TRBD1 covers 7 bases. The material sequenced was PBMCs, mostly from graft donor cells, taken 360 days after TCRalphabeta/CD19-depleted stem cell transplant. The origin of this receptor is a male patient younger than 18 who had a stem cell transplant for acute lymphoblastic leukemia, so the T cells may come from the graft donor. The CDR3 nucleotides are TGTGCCAGCAGCCAACCGGGACAGAGGGATTCACCCCTCCACTTT. Protein sequence: CASSQPGQRDSPLHF. Full variable domain (outside the CDR3, taken from reference TRBV3-1 and TRBJ1-6): DTAVSQTPKYLVTQMGNDKSIKCEQNLGHDTMYWYKQDSKKFLKIMFSYNNKELIINETVPNRFSPKSPDKAHLNLHINSLELGDSAVYFCASSQPGQRDSPLHFGNGTRLTVT.